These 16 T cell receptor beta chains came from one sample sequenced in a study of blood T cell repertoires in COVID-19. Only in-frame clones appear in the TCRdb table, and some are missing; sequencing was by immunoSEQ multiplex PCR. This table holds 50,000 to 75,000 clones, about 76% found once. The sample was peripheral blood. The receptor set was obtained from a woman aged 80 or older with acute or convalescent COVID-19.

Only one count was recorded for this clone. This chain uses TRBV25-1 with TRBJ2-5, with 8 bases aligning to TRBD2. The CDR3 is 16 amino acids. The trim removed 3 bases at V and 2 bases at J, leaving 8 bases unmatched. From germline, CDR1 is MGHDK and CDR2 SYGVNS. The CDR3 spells CASSDYPGGGQETQYF. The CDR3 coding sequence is TGTGCCAGCAGTGACTACCCCGGGGGGGGTCAAGAGACCCAGTACTTC.

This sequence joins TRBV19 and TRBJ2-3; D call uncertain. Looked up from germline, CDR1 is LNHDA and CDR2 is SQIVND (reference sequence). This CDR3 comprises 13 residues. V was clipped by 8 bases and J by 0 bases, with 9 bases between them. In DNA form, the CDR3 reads TGTGCCAGTCGGAGTCCTAGCACAGATACGCAGTATTTT. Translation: CASRSPSTDTQYF.

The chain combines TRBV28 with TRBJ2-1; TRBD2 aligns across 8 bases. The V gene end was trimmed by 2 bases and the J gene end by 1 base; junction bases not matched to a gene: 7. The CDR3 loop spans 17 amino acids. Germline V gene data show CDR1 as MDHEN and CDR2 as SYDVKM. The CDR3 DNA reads TGTGCCAGCAGTTTACTCCCCAAGCGGGGGTCCTACAATGAGCAGTTCTTC. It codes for CASSLLPKRGSYNEQFF.

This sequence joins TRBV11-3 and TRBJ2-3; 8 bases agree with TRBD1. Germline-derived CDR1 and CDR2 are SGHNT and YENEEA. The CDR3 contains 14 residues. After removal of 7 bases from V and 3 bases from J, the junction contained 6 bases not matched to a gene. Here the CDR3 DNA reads TGTGCCAGCACTGGCAGGGGGCGGACAGATACGCAGTATTTT. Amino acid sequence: CASTGRGRTDTQYF.

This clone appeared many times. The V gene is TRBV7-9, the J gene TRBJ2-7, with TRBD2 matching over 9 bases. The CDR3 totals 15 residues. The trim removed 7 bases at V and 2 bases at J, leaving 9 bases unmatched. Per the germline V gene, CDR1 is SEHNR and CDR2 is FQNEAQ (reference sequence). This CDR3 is CASTTEREAPYEQYF. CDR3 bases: TGTGCCAGCACAACCGAGCGGGAGGCGCCCTACGAGCAGTACTTC.

This chain's CDR3 is CSVMDYQETQYF. The CDR3 coding sequence is TGCAGCGTCATGGACTACCAAGAGACCCAGTACTTC. V gene TRBV29-1 combines with J gene TRBJ2-5; maybe TRBD2 (5 bases). In germline, CDR1 is SQVTM, CDR2 ANQGSEA. The CDR3 spans 12 residues. Trimming removed 6 bases at V and 0 bases at J, with 8 bases between.

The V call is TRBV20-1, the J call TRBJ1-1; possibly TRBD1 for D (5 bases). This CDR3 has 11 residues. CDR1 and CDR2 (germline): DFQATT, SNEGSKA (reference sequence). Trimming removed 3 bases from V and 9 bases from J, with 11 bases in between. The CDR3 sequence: CSARLGPQAFF. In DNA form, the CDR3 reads TGCAGTGCTAGGCTGGGGCCGCAAGCTTTCTTT.

CDR3 bases: TGTGCCAGCAGTGGACAGGCAAGGGGAAACACCATATATTTT. It is translated as CASSGQARGNTIYF. The V gene is TRBV2, the J gene TRBJ1-3; TRBD1 might be the D (6 bases). Germline CDR1 SNHLY, CDR2 FYNNEI. Between the trimmed V and J ends, which lost 4 bases and 4 bases, there was a span of 11 bases. The CDR3 is made up of 14 amino acids. Combining the CDR3 with reference TRBV2 and TRBJ1-3 gives the whole variable domain EPEVTQTPSHQVTQMGQEVILRCVPISNHLYFYWYRQILGQKVEFLVSFYNNEISEKSEIFDDQFSVERPDGSNFTLKIRSTKLEDSAMYFCASSGQARGNTIYFGEGSWLTVV.

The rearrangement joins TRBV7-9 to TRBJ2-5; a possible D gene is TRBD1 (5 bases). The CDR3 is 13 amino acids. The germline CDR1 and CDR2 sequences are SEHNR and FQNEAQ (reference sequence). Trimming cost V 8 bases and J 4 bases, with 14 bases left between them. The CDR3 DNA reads TGTGCCAGCGGGCATTGGACACCAGAGACCCAGTACTTC. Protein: CASGHWTPETQYF. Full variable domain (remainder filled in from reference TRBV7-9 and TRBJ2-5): DTGVSQNPRHKITKRGQNVTFRCDPISEHNRLYWYRQTLGQGPEFLTYFQNEAQLEKSRLLSDRFSAERPKGSFSTLEIQRTEQGDSAMYLCASGHWTPETQYFGPGTRLLVL.

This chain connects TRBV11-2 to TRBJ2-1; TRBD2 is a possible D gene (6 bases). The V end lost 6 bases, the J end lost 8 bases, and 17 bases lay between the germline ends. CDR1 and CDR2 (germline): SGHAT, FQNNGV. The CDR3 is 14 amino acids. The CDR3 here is CASSNSGADYEQFF. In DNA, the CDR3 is TGTGCCAGCAGTAATAGCGGAGCGGACTATGAGCAGTTCTTC.

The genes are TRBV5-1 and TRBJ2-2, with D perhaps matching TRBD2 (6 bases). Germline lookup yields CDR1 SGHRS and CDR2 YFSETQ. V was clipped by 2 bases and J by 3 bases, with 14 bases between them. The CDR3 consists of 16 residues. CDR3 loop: CASSFGAGRDTGELFF. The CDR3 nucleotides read TGCGCCAGCAGCTTTGGGGCGGGAAGGGACACCGGGGAGCTGTTTTTT.

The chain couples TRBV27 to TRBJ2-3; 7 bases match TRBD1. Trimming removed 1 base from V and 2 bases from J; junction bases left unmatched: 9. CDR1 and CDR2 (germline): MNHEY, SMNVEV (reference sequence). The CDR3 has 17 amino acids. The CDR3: CASSLLGIGTDTDTQYF. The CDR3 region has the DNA TGTGCCAGCAGTTTATTAGGTATTGGGACAGACACAGATACGCAGTATTTT.

This chain's CDR3 is CASSTQAGGHLRAYF. The CDR3 region has the DNA TGTGCCAGCAGTACCCAAGCGGGAGGACACCTACGCGCCTACTTC. This chain uses TRBV28 with TRBJ2-7; 9 nucleotides align to TRBD2. The CDR3 contains 15 residues. Germline CDR1 MDHEN, CDR2 SYDVKM. Trimming removed 5 bases from V and 13 bases from J; junction bases left unmatched: 18.

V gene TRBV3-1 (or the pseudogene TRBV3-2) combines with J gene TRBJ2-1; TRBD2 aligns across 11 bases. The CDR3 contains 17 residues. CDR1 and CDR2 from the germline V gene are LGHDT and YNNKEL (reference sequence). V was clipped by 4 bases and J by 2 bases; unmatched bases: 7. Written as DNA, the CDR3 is TGTGCCAGCAGCCGGATAGCGGGAGGGCAGACCTACAATGAGCAGTTCTTC. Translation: CASSRIAGGQTYNEQFF.

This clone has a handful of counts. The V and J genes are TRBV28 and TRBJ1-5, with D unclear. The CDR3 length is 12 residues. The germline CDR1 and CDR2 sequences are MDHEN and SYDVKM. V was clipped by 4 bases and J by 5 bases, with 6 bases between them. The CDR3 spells CASSWGDQPQHF. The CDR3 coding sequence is TGTGCCAGCAGTTGGGGAGATCAGCCCCAGCATTTT.

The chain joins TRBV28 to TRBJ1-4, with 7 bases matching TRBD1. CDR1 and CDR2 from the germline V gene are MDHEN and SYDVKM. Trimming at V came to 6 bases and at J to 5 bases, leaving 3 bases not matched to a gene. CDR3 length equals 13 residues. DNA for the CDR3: TGTGCCAGCAGGACAGGGACGAATGAAAAACTGTTTTTT. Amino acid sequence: CASRTGTNEKLFF.